The rows below give T cell receptor beta chains drawn from one sample of a study of T-cell memory formation after mild COVID-19. A single record per CDR3 protein comes from TCRdb applying MiXCR to the 5' RACE reads. The sample consists of 250,000 to 300,000 distinct CDR3 sequences, approximately 15% of them appearing once. The sample consisted of PBMCs or a T cell subset sorted from them (not recorded which). These receptors originate from a man between 18 and 29 years old who had mild COVID-19 (a few samples of this study predate the infection). Cell type and time point are not known. The CDR3 runs from the conserved cysteine through the conserved F or W. D genes are given only for firm matches. Clone size is not always given. Where it is, it says once, few, many or a class for expanded clones.

>-|TRBV7-9|-|TRBJ1-1
CASSPPGQYHTEAFF
TGTGCCAGCAGCCCCCCCGGACAGTATCACACTGAAGCTTTCTTT
>TRBD1|TRBV28|-|TRBJ2-3
CASRPGTGVRDDTQYF
TGTGCCAGCAGGCCCGGGACAGGGGTTCGCGACGATACGCAGTATTTT
>-|TRBV6-5|-|TRBJ2-1
CASSYSTSSYNEQFF
TGTGCCAGCAGTTACTCGACTAGCTCCTACAATGAGCAGTTCTTC
>TRBD1|TRBV11-3|few|TRBJ1-1
CASSPTDRVGTEAFF
TGTGCCAGCAGCCCAACGGACAGGGTAGGCACTGAAGCTTTCTTT
>TRBD1|TRBV7-9|few|TRBJ1-2
CASSHQTGENYGYTF
TGTGCCAGCAGCCACCAGACAGGGGAAAACTATGGCTACACCTTC
>TRBD1|TRBV7-9|few|TRBJ2-5
CASSLYGQGGETQYF
TGTGCCAGCAGCTTATATGGACAGGGGGGAGAGACCCAGTACTTC
>TRBD1|TRBV28|few|TRBJ1-5
CASRYSGTGRNQPQHF
TGTGCCAGCAGATACTCCGGGACAGGGAGAAATCAGCCCCAGCATTTT
>-|TRBV5-1|many|TRBJ1-1
CASSLDVQGVGEAFF
TGCGCCAGCAGCTTGGACGTTCAGGGTGTGGGTGAAGCTTTCTTT
>TRBD1|TRBV7-2|many|TRBJ1-1
CASSLFASDRQSFF
TGTGCCAGCAGCTTATTTGCGTCGGACAGGCAATCATTTTTT
>TRBD2|TRBV10-1|-|TRBJ2-3
CASSGPSGGSDTQYF
TGCGCCAGCAGTGGCCCCAGCGGGGGCTCAGATACGCAGTATTTT
>-|TRBV27|-|TRBJ1-5
CASSPRRYSNQPQHF
TGTGCCAGCAGTCCTAGACGATATAGCAATCAGCCCCAGCATTTT
>-|TRBV6-5|few|TRBJ2-7
CATKGGRGGEQYF
TGTGCCACCAAAGGAGGACGGGGTGGCGAGCAGTACTTC
>TRBD1|TRBV4-3|-|TRBJ1-6
CASSQDSTGADNSPLHF
TGCGCCAGCAGCCAAGATTCGACAGGGGCGGATAATTCACCCCTCCACTTT
>-|TRBV7-9|many|TRBJ2-3
CASSFGADTQYF
TGTGCCAGCAGCTTTGGTGCAGATACGCAGTATTTT
>TRBD1|TRBV7-9|few|TRBJ1-2
CASSTGDNYGYTF
TGTGCCAGCAGCACAGGGGATAACTATGGCTACACCTTC
>-|TRBV9|-|TRBJ2-1
CASSEDYPNEQFF
TGTGCCAGCAGTGAGGACTACCCCAATGAGCAGTTCTTC
>-|TRBV6-5|few|TRBJ1-2
CASSHGPGEGYGYTF
TGTGCCAGCAGCCACGGCCCAGGGGAGGGCTATGGCTACACCTTC
>-|TRBV5-6|many|TRBJ1-5
CASSLGRNQPQHF
TGTGCCAGCAGCTTGGGACGGAATCAGCCCCAGCATTTT
>-|TRBV19|-|TRBJ1-1
CASTTPEGDRGAFF
TGTGCCAGTACCACCCCGGAAGGGGATAGGGGGGCTTTCTTT
>-|TRBV3-1|few|TRBJ2-7
CASSQGLGGYEQYF
TGTGCCAGCAGCCAAGGCCTAGGAGGCTACGAGCAGTACTTC
>-|TRBV3-1|-|TRBJ2-5
CASSQSEETQYF
TGTGCCAGCAGCCAATCAGAGGAGACCCAGTACTTC
>-|TRBV4-3|-|TRBJ1-2
CASSQYEGGGYTF
TGCGCCAGCAGCCAATACGAGGGAGGCGGCTACACCTTC
>-|TRBV9|few|TRBJ1-2
CASSPGTAFTRGYTF
TGTGCCAGCAGCCCCGGGACGGCTTTTACGAGAGGCTACACCTTC
>TRBD1|TRBV18|-|TRBJ2-5
CASSPGTEKETQYF
TGTGCCAGCTCACCGGGGACAGAGAAAGAGACCCAGTACTTC
>-|TRBV6-1|few|TRBJ2-6
CASHLSGANVLTF
TGTGCCAGCCATCTCTCTGGGGCCAACGTCCTGACTTTC
>-|TRBV4-2|-|TRBJ2-7
CASSHELGTREQYF
TGTGCCAGCAGCCACGAACTAGGGACTCGCGAGCAGTACTTC
>-|TRBV7-8|many|TRBJ2-2
CASSLGGGVGTGELFF
TGTGCCAGCAGCTTAGGAGGCGGGGTGGGCACCGGGGAGCTGTTTTTT
>-|TRBV29-1|few|TRBJ2-3
CSVDPGADTQYF
TGCAGCGTGGATCCAGGAGCGGATACGCAGTATTTT